This T cell receptor beta chain was sequenced in a study of blood T cell repertoires in COVID-19. Across the whole study: PBMCs, B-cell-depleted T cells, or T cells provided the cDNA or gDNA that made up the material.

TCRdb keeps only in-frame clones here, not all; method: immunoSEQ multiplex PCR. The sample shows under 250,000 clones, 65% to 90% of them seen only once. Germline V CDR1 and CDR2: SGHVS, FNYEAQ. V dropped 0 bases and J dropped 0 bases, with 10 bases sitting between them. This CDR3 has 16 amino acids. The TCR originated in a man over 45 with active or convalescent COVID-19. The specimen sequenced was peripheral blood. V gene TRBV7-6 combines with J gene TRBJ2-3, with D perhaps matching TRBD2 (5 bases). The CDR3 nucleotides are TGTGCCAGCAGCTTAGCGGCCGGGGTGAGCACAGATACGCAGTATTTT. It yields the protein CASSLAAGVSTDTQYF. Drawing the rest from reference TRBV7-6 and TRBJ2-3, the complete variable domain is GAGVSQSPRYKVTKRGQDVALRCDPISGHVSLYWYRQALGQGPEFLTYFNYEAQQDKSGLPNDRFSAERPEGSISTLTIQRTEQRDSAMYRCASSLAAGVSTDTQYFGPGTRLTVL.